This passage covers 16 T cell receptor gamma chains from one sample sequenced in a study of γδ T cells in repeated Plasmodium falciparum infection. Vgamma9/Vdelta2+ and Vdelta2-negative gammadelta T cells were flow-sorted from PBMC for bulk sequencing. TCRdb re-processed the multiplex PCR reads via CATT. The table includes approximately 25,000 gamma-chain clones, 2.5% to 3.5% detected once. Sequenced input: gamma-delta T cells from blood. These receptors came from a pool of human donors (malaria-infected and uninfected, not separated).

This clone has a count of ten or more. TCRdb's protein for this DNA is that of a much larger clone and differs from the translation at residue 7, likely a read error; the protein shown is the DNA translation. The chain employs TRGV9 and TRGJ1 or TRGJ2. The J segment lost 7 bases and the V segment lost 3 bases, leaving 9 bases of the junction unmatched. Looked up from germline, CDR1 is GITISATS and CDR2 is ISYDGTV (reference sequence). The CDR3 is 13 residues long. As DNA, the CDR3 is TGTGCCTTGTGGGAGCCTTCGTGGTATAAGAAACTCTTT. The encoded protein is CALWEPSWYKKLF.

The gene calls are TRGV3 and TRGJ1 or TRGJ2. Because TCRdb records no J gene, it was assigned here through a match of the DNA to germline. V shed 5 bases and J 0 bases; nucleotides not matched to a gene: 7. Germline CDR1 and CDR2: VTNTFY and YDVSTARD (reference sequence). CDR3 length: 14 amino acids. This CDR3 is CATWAPENYYKKLF. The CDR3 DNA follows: TGTGCCACCTGGGCCCCAGAGAATTATTATAAGAAACTCTTT.

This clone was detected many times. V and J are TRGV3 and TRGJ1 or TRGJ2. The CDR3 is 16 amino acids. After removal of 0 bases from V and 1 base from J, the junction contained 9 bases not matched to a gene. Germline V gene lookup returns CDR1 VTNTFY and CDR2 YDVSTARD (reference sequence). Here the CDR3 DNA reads TGTGCCACCTGGGACAGGTTTCCGTTCAATTATTATAAGAAACTCTTT. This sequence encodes CATWDRFPFNYYKKLF.

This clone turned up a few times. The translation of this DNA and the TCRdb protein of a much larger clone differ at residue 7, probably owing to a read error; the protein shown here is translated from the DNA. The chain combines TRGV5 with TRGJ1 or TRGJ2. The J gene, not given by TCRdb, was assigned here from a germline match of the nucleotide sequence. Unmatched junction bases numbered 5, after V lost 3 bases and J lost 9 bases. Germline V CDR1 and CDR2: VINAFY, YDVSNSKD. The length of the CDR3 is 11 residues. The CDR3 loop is CATWDLRKKLF. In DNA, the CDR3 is TGTGCCACCTGGGACCTCCGTAAGAAACTCTTT.

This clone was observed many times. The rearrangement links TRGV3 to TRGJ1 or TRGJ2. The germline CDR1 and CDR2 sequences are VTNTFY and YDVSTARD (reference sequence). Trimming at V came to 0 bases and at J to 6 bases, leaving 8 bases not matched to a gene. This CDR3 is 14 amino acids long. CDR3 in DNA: TGTGCCACCTGGGACAGGCCGAGGGGTTATAAGAAACTCTTT. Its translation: CATWDRPRGYKKLF.

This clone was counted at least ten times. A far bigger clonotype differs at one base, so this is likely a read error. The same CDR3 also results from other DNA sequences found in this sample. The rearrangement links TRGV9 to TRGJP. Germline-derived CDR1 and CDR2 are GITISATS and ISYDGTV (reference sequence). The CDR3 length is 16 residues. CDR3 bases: TGTGCCTTGTGGAGAAGTCAAGAATTGGGCAAAAAAATCAAGGTATTT. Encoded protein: CALWRSQELGKKIKVF.

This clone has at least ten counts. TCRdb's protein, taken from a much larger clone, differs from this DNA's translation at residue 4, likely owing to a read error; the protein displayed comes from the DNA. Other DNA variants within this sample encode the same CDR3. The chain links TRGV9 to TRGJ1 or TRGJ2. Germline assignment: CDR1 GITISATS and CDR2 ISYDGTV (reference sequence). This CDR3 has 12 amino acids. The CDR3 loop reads CALREDYYKKLF. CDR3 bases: TGTGCCTTGCGGGAGGACTATTATAAGAAACTCTTT.

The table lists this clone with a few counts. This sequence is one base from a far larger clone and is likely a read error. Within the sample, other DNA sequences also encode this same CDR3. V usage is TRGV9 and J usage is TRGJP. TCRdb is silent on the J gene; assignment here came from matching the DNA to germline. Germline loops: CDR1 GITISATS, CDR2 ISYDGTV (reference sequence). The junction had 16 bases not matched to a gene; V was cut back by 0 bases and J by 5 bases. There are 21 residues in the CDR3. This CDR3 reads CALWEVHGSVRKELGKKIKVF. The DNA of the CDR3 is TGTGCCTTGTGGGAGGTGCATGGTTCGGTGCGTAAAGAGTTGGGCAAAAAAATCAAGGTATTT.

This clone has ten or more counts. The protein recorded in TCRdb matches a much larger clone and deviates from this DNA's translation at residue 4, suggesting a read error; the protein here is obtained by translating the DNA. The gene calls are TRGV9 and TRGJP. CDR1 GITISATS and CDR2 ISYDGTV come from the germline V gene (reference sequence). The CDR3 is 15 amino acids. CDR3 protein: CALGDQELGKKIKVF. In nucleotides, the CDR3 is TGTGCCTTGGGGGACCAAGAGTTGGGCAAAAAAATCAAGGTATTT.

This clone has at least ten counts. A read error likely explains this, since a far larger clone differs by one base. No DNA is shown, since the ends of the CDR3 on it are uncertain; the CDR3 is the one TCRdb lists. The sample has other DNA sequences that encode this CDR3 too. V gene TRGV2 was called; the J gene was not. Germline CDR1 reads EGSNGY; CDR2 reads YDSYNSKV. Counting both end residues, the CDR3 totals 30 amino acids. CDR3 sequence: CATWDGAIRNSLAVEQHLLSQVSIGRIQHF.

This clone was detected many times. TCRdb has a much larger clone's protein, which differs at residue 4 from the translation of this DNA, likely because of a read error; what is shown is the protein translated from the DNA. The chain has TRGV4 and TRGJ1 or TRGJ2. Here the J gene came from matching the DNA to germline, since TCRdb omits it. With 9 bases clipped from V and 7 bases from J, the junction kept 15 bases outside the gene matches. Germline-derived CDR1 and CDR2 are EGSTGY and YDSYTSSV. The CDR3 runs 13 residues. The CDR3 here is CATRGPPKYKKLF. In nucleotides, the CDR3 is TGTGCCACCCGGGGCCCTCCTAAATATAAGAAACTCTTT.

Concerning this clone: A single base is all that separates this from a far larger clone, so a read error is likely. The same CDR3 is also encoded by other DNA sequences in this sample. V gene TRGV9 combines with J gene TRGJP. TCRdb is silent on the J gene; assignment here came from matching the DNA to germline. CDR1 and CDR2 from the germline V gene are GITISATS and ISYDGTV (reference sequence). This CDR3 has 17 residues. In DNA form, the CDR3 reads TGTGCATTGTGGGAATTCTTGAAAGAGTTGGGCAAAAAAATCAAGGTATTT. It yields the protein CALWEFLKELGKKIKVF.

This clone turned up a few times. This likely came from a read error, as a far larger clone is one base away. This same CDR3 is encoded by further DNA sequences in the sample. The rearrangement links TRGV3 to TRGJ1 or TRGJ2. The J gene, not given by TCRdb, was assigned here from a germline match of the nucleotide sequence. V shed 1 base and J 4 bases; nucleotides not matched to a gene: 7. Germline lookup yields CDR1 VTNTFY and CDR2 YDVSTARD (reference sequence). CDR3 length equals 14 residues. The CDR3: CATWDRQNYYKKLF. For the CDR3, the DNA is TGTGCCACCTGGGACAGACAGAACTATTATAAGAAACTCTTT.

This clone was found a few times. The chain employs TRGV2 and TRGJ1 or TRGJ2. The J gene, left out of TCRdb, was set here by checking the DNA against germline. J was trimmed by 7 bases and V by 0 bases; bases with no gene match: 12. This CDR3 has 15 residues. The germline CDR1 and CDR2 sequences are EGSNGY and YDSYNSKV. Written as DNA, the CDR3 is TGTGCCACCTGGGACGGGCCGCCCGAATTATATAAGAAACTCTTT. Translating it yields CATWDGPPELYKKLF.

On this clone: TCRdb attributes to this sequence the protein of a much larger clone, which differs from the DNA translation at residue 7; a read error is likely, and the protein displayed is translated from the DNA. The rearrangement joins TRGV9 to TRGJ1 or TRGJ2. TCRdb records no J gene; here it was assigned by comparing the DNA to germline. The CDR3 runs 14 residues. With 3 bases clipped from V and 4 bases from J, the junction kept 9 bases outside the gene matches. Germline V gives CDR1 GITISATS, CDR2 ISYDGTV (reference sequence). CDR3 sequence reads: CALWEPLPYYKKLF. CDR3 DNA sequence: TGTGCCTTGTGGGAGCCCCTCCCCTATTATAAGAAACTCTTT.

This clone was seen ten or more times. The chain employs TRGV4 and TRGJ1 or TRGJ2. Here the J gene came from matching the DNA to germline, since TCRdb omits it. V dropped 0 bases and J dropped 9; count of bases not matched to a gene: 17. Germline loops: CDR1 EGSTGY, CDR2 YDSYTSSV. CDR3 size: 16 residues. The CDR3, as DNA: TGTGCCACCTGGGATGGGCGAATGTTGAGTGGGTTTAAGAAACTCTTT. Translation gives CATWDGRMLSGFKKLF.